These 9 T cell receptor beta chains originate from one sample sequenced in a study of T cells after yellow fever vaccination. TCRdb reprocessed the 5' RACE reads via MiXCR and lists one record per CDR3 protein. The table records more than 75,000 distinct CDR3 sequences, roughly 10% of them present only once. The source material was CD8+ T cells not binding an NS4B(214-222) dextramer, sorted from PBMCs, sampled less than 16 days after the first yellow fever vaccination. These receptor sequences come from a man between 18 and 35 years old who received the YFV17D yellow fever vaccine.

This clonotype was observed at least ten times. J is TRBJ1-3 and V is TRBV4-1; D not certain. The CDR3 spans 16 residues. The germline V gene encodes CDR1 MGHRA and CDR2 YSYEKL. Trimming left V 0 bases short and J 3 bases short, with 12 bases between. This CDR3 reads CASSQEASGFGNTIYF. In nucleotides, the CDR3 is TGCGCCAGCAGCCAAGAAGCGTCCGGCTTTGGAAACACCATATATTTT.

This clonotype was counted between two and nine times. V gene TRBV11-2 combines with J gene TRBJ2-3; D gene uncertain. The CDR3 length is 14 residues. Trimming left V 7 bases short and J 1 base short, with 12 bases between. Germline-derived CDR1 and CDR2 are SGHAT and FQNNGV. In DNA, the CDR3 is TGTGCCAGCACCTCGTGGGCGGGCACAGATACGCAGTATTTT. Translated, it gives CASTSWAGTDTQYF. The whole variable domain, filled in from reference TRBV11-2 and TRBJ2-3, reads EAGVAQSPRYKIIEKRQSVAFWCNPISGHATLYWYQQILGQGPKLLIQFQNNGVVDDSQLPKDRFSAERLKGVDSTLKIQPAKLEDSAVYLCASTSWAGTDTQYFGPGTRLTVL.

This clonotype was counted ten times or more. V and J are TRBV29-1 and TRBJ2-2; D call uncertain. V lost 1 base and J lost 4, with 1 base in between. The CDR3 has 11 residues. CDR1 is SQVTM, CDR2 ANQGSEA, per germline. CDR3 in amino acids: CSVEVTGELFF. CDR3 in DNA: TGCAGCGTTGAAGTCACCGGGGAGCTGTTTTTT.

The chain uses TRBV11-2 and TRBJ1-1; D possibly corresponds to TRBD1 (6 bases). The CDR3 consists of 14 residues. V shed 5 bases and J shed 4 bases, with 14 bases lying between them. Germline CDR1 SGHAT, CDR2 FQNNGV. The CDR3: CASSETGWGTEAFF. The CDR3 nucleotides read TGTGCCAGCAGCGAAACAGGGTGGGGCACTGAAGCTTTCTTT.

This clonotype was observed a handful of times. CDR3 coding DNA: TGTGCCAGCAGTTACTTCTGGCGTAGCGGGGGGGGGGAGACCCAGTACTTC. It translates to CASSYFWRSGGGETQYF. The chain joins TRBV6-5 to TRBJ2-5, with 11 bases that match TRBD2. CDR3 length: 17 amino acids. Germline trimming cut 1 base from V and 5 bases from J; bases unmatched to any gene: 9. Germline CDR1 MNHEY, CDR2 SVGAGI.

The V call is TRBV7-9, the J call TRBJ2-6; 8 bases align to TRBD1. The CDR3 consists of 16 residues. The J segment lost 2 bases and the V segment lost 5 bases, leaving 5 bases of the junction unmatched. Germline-derived CDR1 and CDR2 are SEHNR and FQNEAQ (reference sequence). In DNA form, the CDR3 reads TGTGCCAGCAGCGAAACGGGACAGGCTGGGGCCAACGTCCTGACTTTC. Translating gives CASSETGQAGANVLTF.

The chain carries TRBV12-3 or TRBV12-4 and TRBJ1-1; D possibly corresponds to TRBD1 (6 bases). Deletions cut 5 bases from V and 0 bases from J, with 13 bases between. The CDR3 covers 15 residues. CDR3 in amino acids: CASSHHRDMNTEAFF. CDR3 in DNA: TGTGCCAGCAGTCATCACAGGGACATGAACACTGAAGCTTTCTTT.

The V call is TRBV6-2 or TRBV6-3, the J call TRBJ2-3, with a tentative D call TRBD1 (6 bases). CDR1 MNHEY and CDR2 SVGEGT come from the germline V gene. The CDR3 sequence is 17 residues long. The germline V and J ends were trimmed by 6 bases and 2 bases, with 21 bases remaining between them. The CDR3 protein is CASRQGSHEEFTDTQYF. As DNA, the CDR3 is TGTGCCAGCAGACAGGGCAGCCATGAGGAGTTCACAGATACGCAGTATTTT.

The sample holds many counts of this clonotype. The chain employs TRBV20-1 and TRBJ2-3; perhaps TRBD1 as D (5 bases). The CDR3 is 15 residues long. CDR1 and CDR2 from the germline V gene are DFQATT and SNEGSKA (reference sequence). V shed 0 bases and J shed 2 bases, with 12 bases lying between them. The CDR3 reads CSARDLQGLTDTQYF. In DNA, the CDR3 is TGCAGTGCTAGAGACCTCCAGGGCCTCACAGATACGCAGTATTTT.